This entry is about one TCR beta chain. Original methodology: Amplification with reference gene primers provided the estimates of nucleated cell counts. Data came from immunoSEQ multiplex PCR; TCRdb stores just in-frame clones and leaves some out. The D gene and trimming were derived from the DNA, and the V and J assignments and clone size from that table. The repertoire holds 45,000 to 50,000 clones, 82% seen once, with 7.3% in the top ten. This sample was included in a study of blood T cell repertoires in COVID-19. Study context: Donors in the United States, Italy and Spain gave samples during acute or convalescent COVID-19. From T cells, B-cell-depleted T cells, or PBMCs came the material, which was cDNA or gDNA.

This CDR3 has 16 amino acids. The J segment lost 1 base and the V segment lost 4 bases, leaving 6 bases of the junction unmatched. In germline, CDR1 is SGDLS, CDR2 YYNGEE. The chain is built from TRBV9 and TRBJ2-1; 9 nucleotides agree with TRBD1. The sample was peripheral blood. The source is a middle-aged man with acute or convalescent COVID-19. In nucleotides, the CDR3 is TGTGCCAGCAGCCCCCATGGGACAGGGTCCTACAATGAGCAGTTCTTC. This gives the protein CASSPHGTGSYNEQFF.